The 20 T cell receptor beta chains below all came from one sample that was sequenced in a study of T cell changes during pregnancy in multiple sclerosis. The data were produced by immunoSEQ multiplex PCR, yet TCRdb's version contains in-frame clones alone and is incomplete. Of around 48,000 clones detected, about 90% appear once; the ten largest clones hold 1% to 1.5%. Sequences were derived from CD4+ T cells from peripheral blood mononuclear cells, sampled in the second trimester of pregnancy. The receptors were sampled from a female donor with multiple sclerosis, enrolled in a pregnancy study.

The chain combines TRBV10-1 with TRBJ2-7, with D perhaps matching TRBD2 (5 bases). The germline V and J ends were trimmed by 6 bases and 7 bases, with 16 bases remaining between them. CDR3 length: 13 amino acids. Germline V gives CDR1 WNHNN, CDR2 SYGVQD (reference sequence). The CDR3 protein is CASRGPFPGEQYF. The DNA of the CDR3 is TGCGCCAGCAGAGGGCCTTTCCCGGGGGAGCAGTACTTC.

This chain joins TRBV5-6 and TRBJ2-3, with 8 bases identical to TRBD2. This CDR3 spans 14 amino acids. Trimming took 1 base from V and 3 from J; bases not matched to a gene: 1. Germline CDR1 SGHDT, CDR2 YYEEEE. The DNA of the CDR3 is TGTGCCAGCAGCTTGCCGGGAGGGACAGATACGCAGTATTTT. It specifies CASSLPGGTDTQYF.

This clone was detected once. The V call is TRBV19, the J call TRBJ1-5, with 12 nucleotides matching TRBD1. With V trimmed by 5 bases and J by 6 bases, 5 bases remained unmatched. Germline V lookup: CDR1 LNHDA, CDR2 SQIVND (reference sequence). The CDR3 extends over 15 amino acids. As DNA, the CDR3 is TGTGCCAGTAGTGTCCGGGACAGGGGGCTTCAGCCCCAGCATTTT. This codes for CASSVRDRGLQPQHF.

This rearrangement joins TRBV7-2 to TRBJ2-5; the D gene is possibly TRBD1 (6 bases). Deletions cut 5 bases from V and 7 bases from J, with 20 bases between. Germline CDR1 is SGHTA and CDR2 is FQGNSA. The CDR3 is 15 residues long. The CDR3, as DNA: TGTGCCAGCAGCGCCCCCCCAGGGGCAGGGTCGACCCAGTACTTC. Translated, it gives CASSAPPGAGSTQYF. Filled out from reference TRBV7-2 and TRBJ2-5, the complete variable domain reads GAGVSQSPSNKVTEKGKDVELRCDPISGHTALYWYRQSLGQGLEFLIYFQGNSAPDKSGLPSDRFSAERTGGSVSTLTIQRTQQEDSAVYLCASSAPPGAGSTQYFGPGTRLLVL.

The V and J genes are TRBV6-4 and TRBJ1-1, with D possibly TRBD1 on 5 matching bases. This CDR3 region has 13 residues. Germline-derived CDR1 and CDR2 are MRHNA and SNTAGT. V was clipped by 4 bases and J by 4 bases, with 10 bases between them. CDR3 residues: CASSGQPGTEAFF. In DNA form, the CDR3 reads TGTGCCAGCAGTGGACAGCCGGGCACTGAAGCTTTCTTT.

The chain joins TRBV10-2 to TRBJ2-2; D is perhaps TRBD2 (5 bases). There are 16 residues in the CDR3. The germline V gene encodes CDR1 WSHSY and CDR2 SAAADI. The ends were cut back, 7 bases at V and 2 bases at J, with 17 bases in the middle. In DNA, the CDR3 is TGCGCCAGCAATTTCGACCCGAGGGATAACACCGGGGAGCTGTTTTTT. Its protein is CASNFDPRDNTGELFF.

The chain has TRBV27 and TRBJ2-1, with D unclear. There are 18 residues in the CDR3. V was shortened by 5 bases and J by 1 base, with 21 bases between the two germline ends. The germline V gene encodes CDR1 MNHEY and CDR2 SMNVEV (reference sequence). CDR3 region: CASSPRPRLLRSYNEQFF. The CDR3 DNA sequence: TGTGCCAGCAGTCCCCGACCAAGACTTTTAAGGTCCTACAATGAGCAGTTCTTC.

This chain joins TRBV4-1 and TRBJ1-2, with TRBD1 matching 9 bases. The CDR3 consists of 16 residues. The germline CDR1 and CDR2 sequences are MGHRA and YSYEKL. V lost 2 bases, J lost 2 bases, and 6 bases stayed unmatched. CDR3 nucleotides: TGCGCCAGCAGCCAAAATCCGGGACAGGGAAACTATGGCTACACCTTC. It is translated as CASSQNPGQGNYGYTF.

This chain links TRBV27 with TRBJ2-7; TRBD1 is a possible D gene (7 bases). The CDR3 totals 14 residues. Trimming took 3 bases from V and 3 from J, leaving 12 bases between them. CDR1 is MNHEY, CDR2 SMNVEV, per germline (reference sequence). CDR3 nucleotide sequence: TGTGCCAGCAGTTTGGCGGGACAGAGCTACGAGCAGTACTTC. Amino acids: CASSLAGQSYEQYF.

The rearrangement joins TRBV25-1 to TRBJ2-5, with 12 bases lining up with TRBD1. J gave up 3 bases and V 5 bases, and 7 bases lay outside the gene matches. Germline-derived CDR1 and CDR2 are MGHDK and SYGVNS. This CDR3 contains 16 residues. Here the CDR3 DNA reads TGTGCCAGCAGTCCCCGGGACAGGGGGCTAGAAGAGACCCAGTACTTC. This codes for CASSPRDRGLEETQYF.

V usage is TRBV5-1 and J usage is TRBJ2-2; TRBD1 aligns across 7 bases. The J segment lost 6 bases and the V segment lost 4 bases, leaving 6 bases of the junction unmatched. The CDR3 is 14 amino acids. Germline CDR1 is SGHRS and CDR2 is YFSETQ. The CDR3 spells CASSTRTGPGELFF. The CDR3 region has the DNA TGCGCCAGCAGCACAAGGACAGGACCCGGGGAGCTGTTTTTT.

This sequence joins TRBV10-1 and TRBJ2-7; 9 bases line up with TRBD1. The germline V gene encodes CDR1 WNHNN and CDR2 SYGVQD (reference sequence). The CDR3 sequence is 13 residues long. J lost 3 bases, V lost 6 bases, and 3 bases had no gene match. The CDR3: CASRKDRGYEQYF. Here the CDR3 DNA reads TGCGCCAGCAGAAAGGACAGGGGCTACGAGCAGTACTTC.

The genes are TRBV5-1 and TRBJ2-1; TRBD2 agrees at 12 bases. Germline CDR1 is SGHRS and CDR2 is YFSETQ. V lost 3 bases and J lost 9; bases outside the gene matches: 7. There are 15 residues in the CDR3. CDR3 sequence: CASSWPTSGSREQFF. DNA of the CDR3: TGCGCCAGCAGCTGGCCGACTAGCGGGAGTCGTGAGCAGTTCTTC.

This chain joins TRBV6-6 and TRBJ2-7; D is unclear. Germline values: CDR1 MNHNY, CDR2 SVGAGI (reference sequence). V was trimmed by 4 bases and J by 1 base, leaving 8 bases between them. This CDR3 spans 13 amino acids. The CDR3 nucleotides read TGTGCCAGCAGTTCGGGTAGGTCCTACGAGCAGTACTTC. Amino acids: CASSSGRSYEQYF.

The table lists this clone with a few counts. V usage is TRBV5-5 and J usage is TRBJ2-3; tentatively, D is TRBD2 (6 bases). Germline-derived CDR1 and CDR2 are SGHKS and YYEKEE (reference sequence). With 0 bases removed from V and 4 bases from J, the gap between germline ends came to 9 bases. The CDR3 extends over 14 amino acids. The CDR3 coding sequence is TGTGCCAGCAGCTTGGAGTGGGGGGCAGATACGCAGTATTTT. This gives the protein CASSLEWGADTQYF.

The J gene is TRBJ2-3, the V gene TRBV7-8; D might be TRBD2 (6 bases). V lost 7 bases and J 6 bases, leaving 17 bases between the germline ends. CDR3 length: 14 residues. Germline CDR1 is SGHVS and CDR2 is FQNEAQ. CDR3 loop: CASIRGRTRDTQYF. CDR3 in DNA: TGTGCCAGCATACGGGGGAGGACCAGGGATACGCAGTATTTT.

CDR3 bases: TGCGCCAGCAGCTTGGAAGGGACAGACAGTAACACTGAAGCTTTCTTT. Translating it yields CASSLEGTDSNTEAFF. This chain uses TRBV5-1 with TRBJ1-1; 7 bases map to TRBD1. Germline CDR1 SGHRS, CDR2 YFSETQ. The CDR3 sequence is 16 residues long. The V segment lost 0 bases and the J segment 2 bases; nucleotides outside the gene matches: 7.

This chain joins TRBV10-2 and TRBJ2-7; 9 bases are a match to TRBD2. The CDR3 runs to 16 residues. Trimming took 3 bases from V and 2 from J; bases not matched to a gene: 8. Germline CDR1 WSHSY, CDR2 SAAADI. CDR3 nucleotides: TGCGCCAGCAGTGATGGTAGCGGGAGTGATCCCTACGAGCAGTACTTC. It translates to CASSDGSGSDPYEQYF.

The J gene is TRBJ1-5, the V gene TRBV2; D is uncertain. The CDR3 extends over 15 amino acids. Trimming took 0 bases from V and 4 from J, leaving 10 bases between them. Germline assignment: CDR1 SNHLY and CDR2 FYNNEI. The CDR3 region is CASSEAATRNQPQHF. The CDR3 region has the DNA TGTGCCAGCAGTGAAGCGGCGACAAGGAATCAGCCCCAGCATTTT. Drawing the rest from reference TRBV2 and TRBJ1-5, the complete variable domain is EPEVTQTPSHQVTQMGQEVILRCVPISNHLYFYWYRQILGQKVEFLVSFYNNEISEKSEIFDDQFSVERPDGSNFTLKIRSTKLEDSAMYFCASSEAATRNQPQHFGDGTRLSIL.

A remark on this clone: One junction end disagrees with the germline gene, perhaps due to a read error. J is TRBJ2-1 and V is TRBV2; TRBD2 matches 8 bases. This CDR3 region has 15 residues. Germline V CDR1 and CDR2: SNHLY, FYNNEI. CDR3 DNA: TGTGCCAGCAGTCCCAGCGGGAGTAGCTACCATGAGCAGTTCTTC. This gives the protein CASSPSGSSYHEQFF.